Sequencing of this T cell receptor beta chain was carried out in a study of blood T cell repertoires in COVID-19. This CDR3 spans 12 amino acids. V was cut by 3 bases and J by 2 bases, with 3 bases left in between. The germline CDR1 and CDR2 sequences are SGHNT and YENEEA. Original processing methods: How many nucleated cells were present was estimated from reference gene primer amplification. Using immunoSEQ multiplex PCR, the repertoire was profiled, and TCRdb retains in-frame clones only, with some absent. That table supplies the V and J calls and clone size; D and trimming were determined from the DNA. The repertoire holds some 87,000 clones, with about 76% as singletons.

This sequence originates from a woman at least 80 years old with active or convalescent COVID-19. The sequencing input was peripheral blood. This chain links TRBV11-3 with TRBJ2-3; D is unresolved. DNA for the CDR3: TGTGCCAGCAGCTTCTACACAGATACGCAGTATTTT. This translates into CASSFYTDTQYF.